The source of this TCR beta chain is a study of beta chain features in type 1 diabetes. Of note for this clone: The antigen is unknown.

Every isolated RNA sample was fully reverse transcribed, so sequencing captured expressed TCRB transcripts. This table comes from immunoSEQ multiplex PCR, and its TCRdb copy is limited to in-frame clones, with some not included. The table records more than 150,000 clones, about 13% of them present only once. This CDR3 region has 15 residues. V lost 7 bases to trimming and J lost 3 bases; unmatched junction nucleotides: 6. The V gene's germline CDR1 is MDHEN and CDR2 SYDVKM. Study-level findings and limits: PCR might show a preference for shorter templates, equally across patients and controls. Insertions were fewer and deletions more numerous at VDJ junctions in type 1 diabetes patients.

This sequence was found in a woman aged 18-29 years in good health. Source material: central memory CD4+ T cells from blood. This sequence joins TRBV28 and TRBJ2-1, with TRBD2 matching over 10 bases. In DNA, the CDR3 is TGTGCCAGCAATGTAGCGGGAGGAGGCTACAATGAGCAGTTCTTC. Its protein is CASNVAGGGYNEQFF.